The clone carrying this T cell receptor beta chain was seen a few times. Antigen specificity is unknown. This record comes from a study of T cells in Graves' hyperthyroidism and ophthalmopathy. Study results and limitations: With a median lead of about six months before onset, the model predicted ophthalmopathy.

This CDR3 spans 14 amino acids. Germline loops: CDR1 SGDLS, CDR2 YYNGEE. V was shortened by 0 bases and J by 10 bases, with 11 bases between the two germline ends. These patients, aged 18 to 65, had recently diagnosed hyperthyroidism lasting under 2 months. Patients were excluded because of uncontrolled infection, other autoimmune disease, pregnancy or lactation. RNA transcripts served as the template for amplifying TCR beta CDR3 regions. Using the HTBI primer set, a first-round RT-PCR was run on the TCR CDR3. One entry per CDR3 protein, called by TCRdb with MiXCR from the multiplex PCR reads. The table lists a few hundred thousand distinct CDR3 sequences, around 14% of them singletons.

The rearrangement uses TRBV9 and TRBJ1-6, with D possibly matching TRBD1 (5 bases). The source material was blood. The source is a woman aged 30 to 39 with Graves' hyperthyroidism. CDR3 DNA sequence: TGTGCCAGCAGCGTAGAAGGGGCGGGGTCACCCCTCCACTTT. This translates into CASSVEGAGSPLHF. Variable domain in full (rest from reference TRBV9 and TRBJ1-6): DSGVTQTPKHLITATGQRVTLRCSPRSGDLSVYWYQQSLDQGLQFLIQYYNGEERAKGNILERFSAQQFPDLHSELNLSSLELGDSALYFCASSVEGAGSPLHFGNGTRLTVT.